The 27 T cell receptor beta chains below come from one sample, sequenced in a study of T-cell reconstitution after alpha-beta-depleted transplantation in children. Unique molecular identifiers tagged the TCRbeta library. TCRdb reanalysed the PCR reads using MiXCR and keeps one entry per CDR3 protein. The sample holds about 480,000 distinct CDR3 sequences, around 13% seen once. This sample comprised PBMCs from the stem cell graft donor, obtained from the stem cell graft. These receptor sequences come from a human donor who donated a stem cell graft to a child with combined immunodeficiency.

This clonotype has a count of ten or more. The chain employs TRBV12-3 or TRBV12-4 and TRBJ2-7; D call uncertain. Trimming pared 5 bases from V and 2 bases from J, leaving 7 bases between. The CDR3 has 12 amino acids. In DNA, the CDR3 is TGTGCCAGCAGTACGGACCCCTACGAGCAGTACTTC. Its protein product is CASSTDPYEQYF.

The chain links TRBV27 to TRBJ1-1; TRBD1 agrees at 11 bases. There are 16 residues in the CDR3. Germline trimming cut 3 bases from V and 3 bases from J; bases unmatched to any gene: 6. From germline, CDR1 is MNHEY and CDR2 SMNVEV (reference sequence). CDR3 region: CASSLSGTGGYTEAFF. CDR3 DNA sequence: TGTGCCAGCAGTTTGTCCGGGACAGGGGGGTACACTGAAGCTTTCTTT.

The chain combines TRBV6-2 or TRBV6-3 with TRBJ1-1; 7 bases fit TRBD1. The CDR3 sequence is 19 residues long. Trimming removed 1 base from V and 4 bases from J; junction bases left unmatched: 18. Germline V gene lookup returns CDR1 MNHEY and CDR2 SVGEGT. This CDR3 reads CASSYWPLQGSIYSTEAFF. CDR3 DNA sequence: TGTGCCAGCAGTTACTGGCCCTTACAGGGGAGCATTTACTCCACTGAAGCTTTCTTT.

This clonotype was found a few times. The chain links TRBV12-3 or TRBV12-4 to TRBJ2-7; TRBD2 agrees at 8 bases. Trimming at V came to 2 bases and at J to 7 bases, leaving 10 bases not matched to a gene. The CDR3 totals 15 residues. The CDR3 DNA follows: TGTGCCAGCAGTTTAAAGGTAGCGGGGCCGGGGGAGCAGTACTTC. Its translation is CASSLKVAGPGEQYF.

The rearrangement joins TRBV5-4 to TRBJ2-7, with 14 bases matching TRBD2. The V and J ends lost 4 bases and 6 bases, in that order; junction bases with no gene match: 9. This CDR3 has 16 amino acids. Germline-derived CDR1 and CDR2 are SGHNT and YYREEE (reference sequence). In DNA, the CDR3 is TGTGCCAGCAGCACGGGACTAGCGGGGGCCCGCGGCGAGCAGTACTTC. It encodes CASSTGLAGARGEQYF.

This chain links TRBV2 with TRBJ1-1, with TRBD1 identical over 7 bases. Germline V gene data show CDR1 as SNHLY and CDR2 as FYNNEI. This CDR3 comprises 16 residues. J lost 5 bases, V lost 2 bases, and 11 bases had no gene match. The CDR3 nucleotides read TGTGCCAGCAGTGAACAAGGGGGCATGGGTGGAACTGAAGCTTTCTTT. This gives the protein CASSEQGGMGGTEAFF.

A few counts support this clonotype. The chain combines TRBV5-1 with TRBJ2-2; TRBD1 agrees at 9 bases. With V trimmed by 4 bases and J by 6 bases, 13 bases remained unmatched. CDR1 and CDR2 (germline): SGHRS, YFSETQ. The CDR3 loop spans 17 amino acids. Here the CDR3 DNA reads TGCGCCAGCAGCCAAGTTACACCGGGACAGGGTTCCGGGGAGCTGTTTTTT. Translated, it gives CASSQVTPGQGSGELFF.

This clonotype was picked up many times. The J gene is TRBJ2-3, the V gene TRBV15; D is unresolved. Germline V gives CDR1 LNHNV, CDR2 YYDKDF (reference sequence). The CDR3 is made up of 14 amino acids. V was shortened by 0 bases and J by 6 bases, with 10 bases between the two germline ends. DNA for the CDR3: TGTGCCACCAGCAGAGATTTAGGAGTGGATACGCAGTATTTT. Encoded protein: CATSRDLGVDTQYF.

The chain links TRBV7-8 to TRBJ2-1; 8 positions agree with TRBD2. V shed 3 bases and J 4 bases; nucleotides not matched to a gene: 8. The germline V gene encodes CDR1 SGHVS and CDR2 FQNEAQ. The CDR3 is made up of 16 amino acids. The CDR3 is CASSFLNGGVYNEQFF. Here the CDR3 DNA reads TGTGCCAGCAGCTTTTTAAACGGGGGGGTTTACAATGAGCAGTTCTTC.

This clonotype has just a few counts. This chain uses TRBV30 with TRBJ2-1; TRBD1 might be the D (6 bases). V gave up 2 bases and J gave up 5 bases, with 10 bases separating them. This CDR3 comprises 13 residues. The germline V gene encodes CDR1 GTSNPN and CDR2 SVGIG (reference sequence). CDR3 sequence: CAWSKRQDNEQFF. The CDR3 DNA is TGTGCCTGGAGTAAACGACAGGACAATGAGCAGTTCTTC.

This clonotype was observed at least ten times. This chain joins TRBV4-3 and TRBJ2-1, with 14 bases lining up with TRBD2. The V gene's germline CDR1 is LGHNA and CDR2 YSLEER. J gave up 3 bases and V 4 bases, and 2 bases lay outside the gene matches. The CDR3 has 16 residues. CDR3 sequence: CASSPGTSGSYNEQFF. CDR3 coding DNA: TGCGCCAGCAGCCCAGGGACTAGCGGGAGCTACAATGAGCAGTTCTTC.

This clonotype was recorded a few times. The chain uses TRBV9 and TRBJ2-5; D unresolved. From germline, CDR1 is SGDLS and CDR2 YYNGEE. Trimming pared 0 bases from V and 5 bases from J, leaving 11 bases between. This CDR3 has 14 residues. CDR3 sequence: CASSVGRPGETQYF. Here the CDR3 DNA reads TGTGCCAGCAGCGTAGGGCGACCCGGGGAGACCCAGTACTTC. The full variable domain, completed using reference TRBV9 and TRBJ2-5, is DSGVTQTPKHLITATGQRVTLRCSPRSGDLSVYWYQQSLDQGLQFLIQYYNGEERAKGNILERFSAQQFPDLHSELNLSSLELGDSALYFCASSVGRPGETQYFGPGTRLLVL.

This clonotype was seen repeatedly, ten times or more. The V gene is TRBV5-1, the J gene TRBJ2-1, with D uncertain. CDR3 length: 13 amino acids. Germline-derived CDR1 and CDR2 are SGHRS and YFSETQ. V lost 5 bases, J lost 0 bases, and 6 bases lay in between. Written as DNA, the CDR3 is TGCGCCAGCAGACTGGGCTCCTACAATGAGCAGTTCTTC. As protein: CASRLGSYNEQFF.

The chain links TRBV12-3 or TRBV12-4 to TRBJ2-5, with TRBD1 matching over 9 bases. The CDR3 consists of 15 residues. V trimming: 4 bases; J trimming: 4 bases; junction bases outside the gene matches: 7. The CDR3 loop is CASSWGQGGVETQYF. The CDR3 nucleotides are TGTGCCAGCAGTTGGGGACAGGGAGGGGTAGAGACCCAGTACTTC.

This clonotype turned up a few times. The chain uses TRBV10-3 and TRBJ2-1; possibly TRBD1 for D (5 bases). CDR1 ENHRY and CDR2 SYGVKD come from the germline V gene. This CDR3 comprises 14 residues. V shed 2 bases and J shed 3 bases, with 8 bases lying between them. The CDR3 nucleotides are TGTGCCATCAGTGAGCCAGGGAACTACAATGAGCAGTTCTTC. Residues: CAISEPGNYNEQFF.

This clonotype was recorded at least ten times. The rearrangement links TRBV20-1 to TRBJ1-3, with D unclear. This CDR3 is 14 amino acids long. Germline CDR1 DFQATT, CDR2 SNEGSKA (reference sequence). V was shortened by 0 bases and J by 4 bases, with 10 bases between the two germline ends. CDR3 residues: CSARDPSAGNTIYF. The CDR3 coding sequence is TGCAGTGCTAGAGATCCTAGCGCCGGAAACACCATATATTTT.

This clonotype was recorded many times. The rearrangement joins TRBV9 to TRBJ2-3; D not resolved. The CDR3 is 12 amino acids. V lost 3 bases to trimming and J lost 3 bases, with 5 bases between them. Germline CDR1 SGDLS, CDR2 YYNGEE. The CDR3 region is CASSGPTDTQYF. CDR3 coding DNA: TGTGCCAGCAGCGGACCGACAGATACGCAGTATTTT.

This clonotype was observed many times. This rearrangement joins TRBV4-3 to TRBJ2-7; 9 nucleotides line up with TRBD1. Germline values: CDR1 LGHNA, CDR2 YSLEER. Germline trimming cut 0 bases from V and 1 base from J; bases unmatched to any gene: 7. CDR3 length: 17 residues. As DNA, the CDR3 is TGCGCCAGCAGCCAAGATGGGACAGGGTCCTCATCCTACGAGCAGTACTTC. This sequence encodes CASSQDGTGSSSYEQYF.

The sample holds many counts of this clonotype. The rearrangement uses TRBV7-2 and TRBJ2-7; 8 nucleotides match TRBD2. V trimming: 5 bases; J trimming: 7 bases; junction bases outside the gene matches: 16. The CDR3 covers 16 residues. Germline assignment: CDR1 SGHTA and CDR2 FQGNSA. This chain's CDR3 is CASSLSTGGGIEEQYF. Written as DNA, the CDR3 is TGTGCCAGCAGCCTGAGTACGGGGGGGGGCATAGAAGAGCAGTACTTC.

On this clonotype: This may be a read error, as it is one base from a much larger clone. This sequence joins TRBV27 and TRBJ2-1; 11 bases line up with TRBD2. This CDR3 contains 16 residues. CDR1 is MNHEY and CDR2 is SMNVEV in the germline V gene (reference sequence). The V segment lost 4 bases and the J segment 3 bases; nucleotides outside the gene matches: 5. CDR3 sequence reads: CASSSPLAGVYNEQFF. In nucleotides, the CDR3 is TGTGCCAGCAGTTCCCCACTAGCGGGGGTCTACAATGAGCAGTTCTTC.

This clonotype was seen many times. This rearrangement joins TRBV4-3 to TRBJ2-1; 9 nucleotides line up with TRBD2. V lost 0 bases and J lost 4; bases outside the gene matches: 7. CDR1 and CDR2 (germline): LGHNA, YSLEER. CDR3 length: 17 residues. CDR3 coding DNA: TGCGCCAGCAGCCAAGATAGGTCTAGCGGGGCTTACAATGAGCAGTTCTTC. It yields the protein CASSQDRSSGAYNEQFF.

The CDR3 protein is CSVEGPGGEAFF. CDR3 coding DNA: TGCAGCGTTGAAGGGCCAGGGGGTGAAGCTTTCTTT. V and J are TRBV29-1 and TRBJ1-1; the match to TRBD1 covers 7 bases. Germline trimming cut 1 base from V and 7 bases from J; bases unmatched to any gene: 3. Germline V gene sequence: CDR1 SQVTM, CDR2 ANQGSEA. This CDR3 spans 12 amino acids.

This clonotype appeared many times. This chain joins TRBV12-3 or TRBV12-4 and TRBJ2-1; D remains unclear. CDR3 length: 12 amino acids. V was clipped by 2 bases and J by 10 bases, with 9 bases between them. The CDR3 loop is CASSLSLYEQFF. DNA of the CDR3: TGTGCCAGCAGTTTATCCCTATACGAGCAGTTCTTC.

This sequence joins TRBV2 and TRBJ2-3, with 7 bases that match TRBD1. The CDR3 is 15 amino acids. The germline CDR1 and CDR2 sequences are SNHLY and FYNNEI. V shed 6 bases, J shed 4 bases, and the junction held 10 bases outside the gene matches. CDR3 bases: TGTGCCAGCAGGGGGTCAGGGGGAATACCAGATACGCAGTATTTT. Translation gives CASRGSGGIPDTQYF. Supplemented by reference TRBV2 and TRBJ2-3, the full variable domain reads EPEVTQTPSHQVTQMGQEVILRCVPISNHLYFYWYRQILGQKVEFLVSFYNNEISEKSEIFDDQFSVERPDGSNFTLKIRSTKLEDSAMYFCASRGSGGIPDTQYFGPGTRLTVL.

This clonotype was counted many times. The chain carries TRBV12-3 or TRBV12-4 and TRBJ2-7, with D tentatively TRBD1 or TRBD2 (5 bases each). This CDR3 contains 15 residues. V gave up 7 bases and J gave up 3 bases, with 19 bases separating them. In DNA, the CDR3 is TGTGCCAGCACCTATTGGGGGATTTCGCACTACGAGCAGTACTTC. Residues: CASTYWGISHYEQYF.

This clonotype was seen only a few times. The chain joins TRBV7-9 to TRBJ2-3, with 8 nucleotides matching TRBD2. This CDR3 region has 14 residues. J gave up 4 bases and V 2 bases, and 2 bases lay outside the gene matches. In germline, CDR1 is SEHNR, CDR2 FQNEAQ (reference sequence). In DNA, the CDR3 is TGTGCCAGCAGCTTAACTAGCGGCGCAGATACGCAGTATTTT. Encoded protein: CASSLTSGADTQYF.

This clonotype was detected a few times. This rearrangement joins TRBV20-1 to TRBJ2-1, with TRBD2 matching over 8 bases. CDR1 is DFQATT and CDR2 is SNEGSKA in the germline V gene (reference sequence). V dropped 4 bases and J dropped 7; count of bases not matched to a gene: 12. This CDR3 comprises 15 residues. The CDR3 nucleotides read TGCAGTGCTAAAGATCGGGGGGGCCTCGGGAATGAGCAGTTCTTC. The encoded protein is CSAKDRGGLGNEQFF.